The 21 T cell receptor beta chains below were found in one sample sequenced in a study of OX40 agonist ivuxolimab in advanced cancers. This table comes from immunoSEQ multiplex PCR, and its TCRdb copy is limited to in-frame clones, with some not included. The table lists 36,000 or so clones, roughly 77% of them singletons. The material was CD4+ or CD8+ T cells sorted from blood, obtained in a trial of the OX40 agonist ivuxolimab. These receptor sequences come from an adult with an advanced solid tumor such as melanoma, head and neck, liver or kidney cancer.

The chain combines TRBV9 with TRBJ1-1; TRBD1 aligns across 7 bases. The V segment lost 2 bases and the J segment 9 bases; nucleotides outside the gene matches: 10. Germline-derived CDR1 and CDR2 are SGDLS and YYNGEE. The CDR3 spans 14 residues. CDR3 in amino acids: CASSVEPGRGKAFF. In DNA form, the CDR3 reads TGTGCCAGCAGCGTGGAGCCCGGCAGGGGGAAAGCTTTCTTT.

The chain recombines TRBV11-2 with TRBJ2-2, with 11 bases lining up with TRBD2. V shed 5 bases, J shed 7 bases, and the junction held 15 bases outside the gene matches. The V gene's germline CDR1 is SGHAT and CDR2 FQNNGV. The CDR3 loop spans 18 amino acids. CDR3 sequence reads: CASSRSRLAGTRHGELFF. Written as DNA, the CDR3 is TGTGCCAGCAGCCGCTCTCGACTAGCGGGGACACGGCACGGGGAGCTGTTTTTT.

The chain is built from TRBV7-6 and TRBJ1-1; D remains ambiguous. Deletions cut 4 bases from V and 7 bases from J, with 16 bases between. The CDR3 extends over 14 amino acids. CDR1 and CDR2 from the germline V gene are SGHVS and FNYEAQ. The CDR3, as DNA: TGTGCCAGCAGCTCCCTACCGGGGTCGGGTGAAGCTTTCTTT. This codes for CASSSLPGSGEAFF.

This chain uses TRBV9 with TRBJ2-7; a possible D gene is TRBD1 (6 bases). Per germline, CDR1 SGDLS and CDR2 YYNGEE. The CDR3 has 15 amino acids. The V and J ends lost 2 bases and 3 bases respectively, with 15 bases between them. The CDR3 sequence: CASSVQPGHYYEQYF. For the CDR3, the DNA is TGTGCCAGCAGCGTCCAACCGGGACACTACTACGAGCAGTACTTC.

V and J are TRBV29-1 and TRBJ2-5; D uncertain. V lost 4 bases and J 5 bases, leaving 17 bases between the germline ends. Germline CDR1 is SQVTM and CDR2 is ANQGSEA. This CDR3 contains 14 residues. Here the CDR3 reads CSVGKDAAKETQYF. DNA of the CDR3: TGCAGCGTTGGTAAGGACGCCGCGAAGGAGACCCAGTACTTC.

The chain carries TRBV9 and TRBJ2-3; 15 nucleotides align to TRBD2. This CDR3 has 17 amino acids. After removal of 3 bases from V and 5 bases from J, the junction contained 7 bases not matched to a gene. In germline, CDR1 is SGDLS, CDR2 YYNGEE. This CDR3 is CASSGGLAGGLGDTQYF. The CDR3 DNA is TGTGCCAGCAGCGGCGGACTAGCGGGGGGGCTGGGAGATACGCAGTATTTT.

The rearrangement links TRBV9 to TRBJ2-1; no clear D gene. The CDR3 is made up of 13 amino acids. The germline CDR1 and CDR2 sequences are SGDLS and YYNGEE. Trimming took 4 bases from V and 9 from J, leaving 14 bases between them. DNA for the CDR3: TGTGCCAGCAGCCTCAGCCCCAGTCTTGAGCAGTTCTTC. This encodes CASSLSPSLEQFF.

This sequence joins TRBV5-1 and TRBJ2-2; possible D gene TRBD1, 6 bases. V was trimmed by 0 bases and J by 3 bases, leaving 9 bases between them. CDR1 SGHRS and CDR2 YFSETQ come from the germline V gene. The CDR3 loop spans 15 amino acids. Written as DNA, the CDR3 is TGCGCCAGCAGCTTGGGACAGGCAGACACCGGGGAGCTGTTTTTT. This codes for CASSLGQADTGELFF. The full variable domain, its missing parts supplied by reference TRBV5-1 and TRBJ2-2, is KAGVTQTPRYLIKTRGQQVTLSCSPISGHRSVSWYQQTPGQGLQFLFEYFSETQRNKGNFPGRFSGRQFSNSRSEMNVSTLELGDSALYLCASSLGQADTGELFFGEGSRLTVL.

This clone has just one count. The chain is built from TRBV6-5 and TRBJ1-1, with TRBD1 identical over 8 bases. This CDR3 spans 11 amino acids. Losses at the gene ends were 11 bases for V and 5 bases for J; bases not matched to a gene: 4. Germline assignment: CDR1 MNHEY and CDR2 SVGAGI. CDR3 nucleotide sequence: TGTGCCGGCCGACAGGGGACTGAAGCTTTCTTT. Its translation is CAGRQGTEAFF.

The chain uses TRBV5-1 and TRBJ2-3, with D unresolved. The V end lost 1 base, the J end lost 6 bases, and 12 bases lay between the germline ends. CDR3 length equals 14 residues. Germline V gives CDR1 SGHRS, CDR2 YFSETQ. The DNA of the CDR3 is TGCGCCAGCAGCTTGAGGCCTAGTGGCGATACGCAGTATTTT. This sequence encodes CASSLRPSGDTQYF. The whole variable domain, filled in from reference TRBV5-1 and TRBJ2-3, reads KAGVTQTPRYLIKTRGQQVTLSCSPISGHRSVSWYQQTPGQGLQFLFEYFSETQRNKGNFPGRFSGRQFSNSRSEMNVSTLELGDSALYLCASSLRPSGDTQYFGPGTRLTVL.

The V gene is TRBV28, the J gene TRBJ2-1; TRBD2 aligns across 8 bases. Germline assignment: CDR1 MDHEN and CDR2 SYDVKM. The CDR3 runs 15 residues. Germline trimming cut 6 bases from V and 12 bases from J; bases unmatched to any gene: 16. CDR3 protein: CASSPRGSGSTRQFF. The CDR3, as DNA: TGTGCCAGCAGCCCCCGGGGGAGCGGGAGTACGAGGCAGTTCTTC.

The chain is built from TRBV5-5 and TRBJ2-3; TRBD1 might be the D (6 bases). Trimming removed 0 bases from V and 3 bases from J, with 11 bases in between. The CDR3 spans 15 residues. The germline gives CDR1 SGHKS, CDR2 YYEKEE (reference sequence). The CDR3 DNA sequence: TGTGCCAGCAGCTTGGTACAGGGTTGGACAGATACGCAGTATTTT. It yields the protein CASSLVQGWTDTQYF.

In its sample, this clone was seen once. The J gene is TRBJ1-3, the V gene TRBV5-1; D is undetermined. This CDR3 is built from 17 residues. Germline CDR1 reads SGHRS; CDR2 reads YFSETQ. Trimming removed 6 bases from V and 0 bases from J, with 19 bases in between. CDR3 region: CASKAVGGRYSGNTIYF. Written as DNA, the CDR3 is TGCGCCAGCAAAGCGGTTGGAGGACGGTACTCTGGAAACACCATATATTTT.

The chain employs TRBV11-3 and TRBJ2-7, with D unresolved. The CDR3 covers 13 residues. V lost 5 bases and J 1 base, leaving 9 bases between the germline ends. In germline, CDR1 is SGHNT, CDR2 YENEEA. The CDR3 sequence: CASSPEGSYEQYF. CDR3 DNA: TGTGCCAGCAGCCCGGAAGGATCCTACGAGCAGTACTTC.

This sequence joins TRBV19 and TRBJ1-6; TRBD1 matches at 10 bases. This CDR3 contains 17 residues. CDR1 and CDR2 (germline): LNHDA, SQIVND (reference sequence). Germline trimming cut 9 bases from V and 10 bases from J; bases unmatched to any gene: 18. The CDR3 bases are TGTGCCAGCGACCCGGGACAGGGGCGCCCCTTAGGGTCACCCCTCCACTTT. Protein product: CASDPGQGRPLGSPLHF. The full variable domain, with the rest looked up from reference TRBV19 and TRBJ1-6, is DGGITQSPKYLFRKEGQNVTLSCEQNLNHDAMYWYRQDPGQGLRLIYYSQIVNDFQKGDIAEGYSVSREKKESFPLTVTSAQKNPTAFYLCASDPGQGRPLGSPLHFGNGTRLTVT.

DNA of the CDR3: TGTGCCAGCAGTTCCCCGAGAGGGGGCCATACTGAAGCTTTCTTT. Protein: CASSSPRGGHTEAFF. The V gene is TRBV28, the J gene TRBJ1-1, with 7 positions matching TRBD1. The CDR3 runs 15 residues. J was trimmed by 5 bases and V by 4 bases; bases with no gene match: 10. Germline V gives CDR1 MDHEN, CDR2 SYDVKM.

This chain joins TRBV2 and TRBJ2-1; 7 bases fit TRBD2. Looked up from germline, CDR1 is SNHLY and CDR2 is FYNNEI. The trim removed 3 bases at V and 7 bases at J, leaving 3 bases unmatched. This CDR3 has 13 amino acids. CDR3 nucleotide sequence: TGTGCCAGCAGTGATGGGGAGGGAAATGAGCAGTTCTTC. Protein: CASSDGEGNEQFF.

There are a few counts of this clone. The chain combines TRBV27 with TRBJ2-2; TRBD1 agrees at 10 bases. CDR3 length: 15 amino acids. J lost 5 bases, V lost 7 bases, and 7 bases had no gene match. Per germline, CDR1 MNHEY and CDR2 SMNVEV (reference sequence). CDR3 amino acids: CASTRTGGLTGELFF. For the CDR3, the DNA is TGTGCCAGCACCAGGACAGGGGGATTGACCGGGGAGCTGTTTTTT.

The chain combines TRBV27 with TRBJ2-1; D is possibly TRBD2 (6 bases). CDR1 is MNHEY, CDR2 SMNVEV, per germline (reference sequence). This CDR3 spans 14 amino acids. The germline V and J ends were trimmed by 6 bases and 3 bases, with 12 bases remaining between them. CDR3 residues: CASRTGLIYNEQFF. The CDR3 nucleotides read TGTGCCAGCAGAACGGGACTTATCTACAATGAGCAGTTCTTC.

This chain connects TRBV5-6 to TRBJ2-5; weak D call: TRBD1 (6 bases). Germline V gene sequence: CDR1 SGHDT, CDR2 YYEEEE. V was trimmed by 3 bases and J by 2 bases, leaving 14 bases between them. The CDR3 totals 15 residues. The CDR3 sequence: CASSSILTGQETQYF. The DNA for the CDR3 is TGTGCCAGCAGCTCAATTCTCACAGGGCAAGAGACCCAGTACTTC.

CDR3 amino acids: CASSRYTGNEQFF. CDR3 nucleotide sequence: TGTGCCAGCAGCCGGTACACGGGCAATGAGCAGTTCTTC. The chain couples TRBV7-2 to TRBJ2-1; D gene uncertain. Germline CDR1 and CDR2: SGHTA and FQGNSA. This CDR3 is 13 amino acids long. Between the trimmed V and J ends, which lost 5 bases and 6 bases, there was a span of 11 bases. Based on the CDR3 plus reference TRBV7-2 and TRBJ2-1, the full variable domain is GAGVSQSPSNKVTEKGKDVELRCDPISGHTALYWYRQSLGQGLEFLIYFQGNSAPDKSGLPSDRFSAERTGGSVSTLTIQRTQQEDSAVYLCASSRYTGNEQFFGPGTRLTVL.